The table lists the clone carrying this T cell receptor (beta chain) with many counts. The antigen remains unidentified. TCRdb recomputed calls from the reads with MiXCR, one row per CDR3 protein. The table has over 150,000 distinct CDR3 sequences, approximately 19% seen once. After removal of 5 bases from V and 2 bases from J, the junction contained 5 bases not matched to a gene. Germline V lookup: CDR1 SGHTA, CDR2 FQGNSA. The CDR3 has 15 amino acids. This sample is part of a study of T cell repertoires in cytomegalovirus infection. Across the study: CMV infection plus the matching HLA type was flagged by public TCR beta signatures. Study results and limitations: Pooled public TCR beta family frequency picked out CMV carriers with the relevant HLA. HLA-C-restricted CMV-specific TCR beta clonotypes were dominant in the ex vivo response.

The V call is TRBV7-2, the J call TRBJ1-4, with 7 positions matching TRBD1. This receptor was identified in a human donor in good health (CMV status not recorded). Some clones in this sample may be carry-over from other donors' samples. Material: PBMCs. The CDR3 DNA follows: TGTGCCAGCAGCCCAGACAGGGCCACTAATGAAAAACTGTTTTTT. Translating it yields CASSPDRATNEKLFF.